These 27 T cell receptor beta chains were all obtained from the same sample, sequenced in a study of blood T cells in healthy people across ages. Primed by a sample-barcoded 5' primer and a J-beta primer mix, a second PCR proceeded for 7 to 11 cycles. Via MiXCR, TCRdb re-called the 5' RACE reads, giving one row per CDR3 protein. Among 450,000 to 600,000 distinct CDR3 sequences listed, around a quarter were seen once. Another study also made use of these data, one on T cells of mothers and their children.

Sequenced input: blood. These receptors were collected from a boy younger than 10 in good health.

V usage is TRBV15 and J usage is TRBJ2-6; no firm D call. Germline assignment: CDR1 LNHNV and CDR2 YYDKDF (reference sequence). The CDR3 totals 16 residues. Trimming shortened V by 8 bases and J by 0 bases, and 14 bases separated the two germline ends. CDR3 DNA: TGTGCCACCGGGCCGGTTTTAAGCTCTGGGGCCAACGTCCTGACTTTC. Translated: CATGPVLSSGANVLTF.

V is TRBV5-1 and J is TRBJ2-1, with D uncertain. V lost 2 bases and J lost 0, with 9 bases in between. The CDR3 loop spans 15 amino acids. Germline-derived CDR1 and CDR2 are SGHRS and YFSETQ. For the CDR3, the DNA is TGCGCCAGCAGCTTTGAACGGAGCTCCTACAATGAGCAGTTCTTC. Protein sequence: CASSFERSSYNEQFF.

This clonotype appeared a single time. A read error may account for a junction end that differs from germline. V is TRBV11-3 and J is TRBJ1-1, with D unclear. The CDR3 is made up of 14 amino acids. Germline V lookup: CDR1 SGHNT, CDR2 YENEEA. CDR3 in DNA: TGTGCCAGCAACTTAGGGAACATGAACACTGAAGCTTTCTTT. Its translation: CASNLGNMNTEAFF.

V and J are TRBV9 and TRBJ2-3; TRBD2 aligns across 7 bases. CDR1 is SGDLS, CDR2 YYNGEE, per germline. V gave up 3 bases and J gave up 2 bases; unmatched junction bases: 3. This CDR3 comprises 14 residues. CDR3: CASSASGLTDTQYF. CDR3 in DNA: TGTGCCAGCAGCGCTAGCGGCCTCACAGATACGCAGTATTTT.

The chain joins TRBV29-1 to TRBJ1-2; D unclear. Looked up from germline, CDR1 is SQVTM and CDR2 is ANQGSEA. CDR3 length equals 13 residues. Between the trimmed V and J ends, which lost 2 bases and 3 bases, there was a span of 10 bases. The CDR3 bases are TGCAGCGTTGAACAGGTTGGGGACTATGGCTACACCTTC. As protein: CSVEQVGDYGYTF.

The table lists this clonotype with a few counts. The rearrangement uses TRBV5-6 and TRBJ1-1; 7 positions agree with TRBD1. CDR3 length: 16 amino acids. Looked up from germline, CDR1 is SGHDT and CDR2 is YYEEEE. J gave up 7 bases and V 2 bases, and 14 bases lay outside the gene matches. CDR3 sequence reads: CASSLFFDYDRVEAFF. In nucleotides, the CDR3 is TGTGCCAGCAGCTTATTTTTCGATTATGACAGGGTTGAAGCTTTCTTT.

The chain uses TRBV12-3 or TRBV12-4 and TRBJ1-3; D gene uncertain. The V and J ends lost 5 bases and 0 bases respectively, with 8 bases between them. The CDR3 has 14 amino acids. The CDR3 protein is CASSETASGNTIYF. The DNA for the CDR3 is TGTGCCAGCAGTGAGACGGCCTCTGGAAACACCATATATTTT.

This clonotype was seen a few times. The chain carries TRBV4-2 and TRBJ1-2; D may be TRBD1 (5 bases). Trimming shortened V by 5 bases and J by 4 bases, and 17 bases separated the two germline ends. The germline gives CDR1 LGHNA, CDR2 YNFKEQ. The CDR3 extends over 15 amino acids. CDR3 residues: CASSTHTDSIYGYTF. The CDR3, as DNA: TGTGCCAGCAGCACTCATACCGACAGCATCTATGGCTACACCTTC.

This clonotype has just a few counts. The rearrangement uses TRBV20-1 and TRBJ1-2; D call uncertain. The CDR3 is 12 residues long. Germline assignment: CDR1 DFQATT and CDR2 SNEGSKA (reference sequence). Trimming cost V 2 bases and J 8 bases, with 12 bases left between them. The CDR3, as DNA: TGCAGTGCTAGACCGGCAGAAGGGGGCTACACCTTC. Translation: CSARPAEGGYTF.

The V call is TRBV12-3 or TRBV12-4, the J call TRBJ2-5, with 11 bases lining up with TRBD2. J lost 8 bases, V lost 5 bases, and 13 bases had no gene match. The length of the CDR3 is 16 residues. As DNA, the CDR3 is TGTGCCAGCAGTCCTTGGGCTAGCGGGGGGCCGTCAACCCAGTACTTC. Translating it yields CASSPWASGGPSTQYF.

V gene TRBV5-1 combines with J gene TRBJ1-1; 7 positions match TRBD1. The CDR3 spans 15 residues. In germline, CDR1 is SGHRS, CDR2 YFSETQ. Unmatched junction bases numbered 16, after V lost 4 bases and J lost 10 bases. The CDR3 DNA is TGCGCCAGCAGCCCGGGACAGAGCACAGCACGGAGAGCTTTCTTT. This sequence encodes CASSPGQSTARRAFF. The full variable domain, with the rest looked up from reference TRBV5-1 and TRBJ1-1, is KAGVTQTPRYLIKTRGQQVTLSCSPISGHRSVSWYQQTPGQGLQFLFEYFSETQRNKGNFPGRFSGRQFSNSRSEMNVSTLELGDSALYLCASSPGQSTARRAFFGQGTRLTVV.

This rearrangement joins TRBV30 to TRBJ2-4; no reliable D call. From germline, CDR1 is GTSNPN and CDR2 SVGIG (reference sequence). Trimming removed 2 bases at V and 3 bases at J, with 14 bases between. This CDR3 is built from 15 residues. CDR3 loop: CAWSFPVSGKNIQYF. The CDR3 nucleotides are TGTGCCTGGAGTTTCCCGGTCTCGGGCAAAAACATTCAGTACTTC. The variable domain in full, with the rest retrieved from reference TRBV30 and TRBJ2-4, is SQTIHQWPATLVQPVGSPLSLECTVEGTSNPNLYWYRQAAGRGLQLLFYSVGIGQISSEVPQNLSASRPQDRQFILSSKKLLLSDSGFYLCAWSFPVSGKNIQYFGAGTRLSVL.

The chain combines TRBV20-1 with TRBJ2-3; 9 positions agree with TRBD1. V was pared by 5 bases and J by 3 bases, with 6 bases of the junction left unmatched. CDR1 and CDR2 from the germline V gene are DFQATT and SNEGSKA (reference sequence). This CDR3 is built from 14 residues. The CDR3 region has the DNA TGCAGTGCTCCTTTGGGACAGGGAACAGATACGCAGTATTTT. This encodes CSAPLGQGTDTQYF.

The chain recombines TRBV7-6 with TRBJ2-5; D gene uncertain. The V end lost 4 bases, the J end lost 4 bases, and 10 bases lay between the germline ends. Germline V gene data show CDR1 as SGHVS and CDR2 as FNYEAQ. This CDR3 has 13 residues. The CDR3 spells CASSYLGAETQYF. CDR3 nucleotide sequence: TGTGCCAGCAGCTACCTGGGCGCAGAGACCCAGTACTTC.

The chain recombines TRBV10-3 with TRBJ1-5, with D hard to call. CDR1 and CDR2 (germline): ENHRY, SYGVKD. V gave up 10 bases and J gave up 2 bases, with 21 bases separating them. The CDR3 loop spans 16 amino acids. The CDR3 DNA reads as TGTGCCACCCAGGAGGGAGTACGTGAAGGCAATCAGCCCCAGCATTTT. Its translation: CATQEGVREGNQPQHF.

The chain employs TRBV20-1 and TRBJ1-4, with no clear D. V lost 3 bases, J lost 1 base, and 12 bases lay in between. The CDR3 contains 15 residues. Germline CDR1 reads DFQATT; CDR2 reads SNEGSKA (reference sequence). The CDR3 DNA sequence: TGCAGTGCTAGTCCGCGGGCCGGAACTAATGAAAAACTGTTTTTT. Translated, it gives CSASPRAGTNEKLFF.

This chain links TRBV25-1 with TRBJ2-6; 10 bases are a match to TRBD2. The CDR3 sequence is 17 residues long. The junction had 7 bases not matched to a gene; V was cut back by 6 bases and J by 2 bases. Germline loops: CDR1 MGHDK, CDR2 SYGVNS. CDR3 in amino acids: CASSVTSGIPGANVLTF. The DNA of the CDR3 is TGTGCCAGCAGCGTAACTAGCGGGATCCCTGGGGCCAACGTCCTGACTTTC.

This chain links TRBV12-3 or TRBV12-4 with TRBJ1-6; maybe TRBD1 (5 bases). V was shortened by 5 bases and J by 5 bases, with 13 bases between the two germline ends. The CDR3 has 15 amino acids. The CDR3 nucleotides are TGTGCCAGCAGTACCCTCGGACACGATAATTCACCCCTCCACTTT. Its translation is CASSTLGHDNSPLHF.

This clonotype turned up a few times. The chain recombines TRBV12-3 or TRBV12-4 with TRBJ2-6; TRBD2 matches at 10 bases. J lost 0 bases, V lost 11 bases, and 7 bases had no gene match. The CDR3 is 16 residues long. CDR3 sequence: CASAAGGHSGANVLTF. The DNA of the CDR3 is TGTGCCTCAGCAGCGGGGGGGCACTCTGGGGCCAACGTCCTGACTTTC.

Only a few counts were recorded for this clonotype. The V and J genes are TRBV4-1 and TRBJ1-6, with no clear D. V was trimmed by 3 bases and J by 9 bases, leaving 9 bases between them. Looked up from germline, CDR1 is MGHRA and CDR2 is YSYEKL. This CDR3 has 13 amino acids. DNA of the CDR3: TGCGCCAGCAGCCAGGGGAATGGTTCACCCCTCCACTTT. It codes for CASSQGNGSPLHF.

V gene TRBV29-1 combines with J gene TRBJ2-5; D might be TRBD1 (6 bases). From germline, CDR1 is SQVTM and CDR2 ANQGSEA. This CDR3 has 13 residues. Trimming stripped 4 bases from V and 4 bases from J, with 13 bases between. DNA of the CDR3: TGCAGCGTTGTACAGGGTGGCCGAGAGACCCAGTACTTC. Translation: CSVVQGGRETQYF.

The rearrangement joins TRBV2 to TRBJ2-7, with 11 bases aligning to TRBD2. This CDR3 comprises 16 residues. The V and J ends lost 2 bases and 2 bases, in that order; junction bases with no gene match: 5. CDR1 and CDR2 (germline): SNHLY, FYNNEI. CDR3 protein: CASSEPLAGGTYEQYF. CDR3 coding DNA: TGTGCCAGCAGTGAACCTCTAGCGGGGGGAACCTACGAGCAGTACTTC.

V and J are TRBV28 and TRBJ2-4, with TRBD1 matching over 7 bases. Germline V gene lookup returns CDR1 MDHEN and CDR2 SYDVKM. V trimming: 5 bases; J trimming: 0 bases; junction bases outside the gene matches: 22. CDR3 length: 21 amino acids. The CDR3 here is CASSDRKRDSFLRRAKNIQYF. The DNA of the CDR3 is TGTGCCAGCAGTGATCGGAAGAGGGACAGCTTCCTTCGGAGAGCCAAAAACATTCAGTACTTC.

As concerns this clonotype: One junction end does not reproduce the germline sequence, and a read error may be involved. V and J are TRBV19 and TRBJ1-3; the D gene is possibly TRBD1 (6 bases). Germline CDR1 LNHDA, CDR2 SQIVND (reference sequence). CDR3 length: 14 residues. The CDR3 nucleotides read TGTGCCAGTATCGGGGGCCTCTCTGGAAACGCCATATATTTT. Translation: CASIGGLSGNAIYF. The full variable domain, rest sourced from reference TRBV19 and TRBJ1-3, is DGGITQSPKYLFRKEGQNVTLSCEQNLNHDAMYWYRQDPGQGLRLIYYSQIVNDFQKGDIAEGYSVSREKKESFPLTVTSAQKNPTAFYLCASIGGLSGNAIYFGEGSWLTVV.

This clonotype was counted only a few times. CDR3 residues: CASSTASGTRYEQYF. CDR3 in DNA: TGTGCCAGCAGTACGGCTAGCGGGACGCGGTACGAGCAGTACTTC. The chain carries TRBV12-3 or TRBV12-4 and TRBJ2-7; the match to TRBD2 covers 9 bases. Losses at the gene ends were 5 bases for V and 4 bases for J; bases not matched to a gene: 9. The CDR3 totals 15 residues.

This clonotype was seen a few times. The V gene is TRBV27, the J gene TRBJ1-5; no definite D call. Trimming shortened V by 3 bases and J by 2 bases, and 14 bases separated the two germline ends. This CDR3 is 16 amino acids long. The V gene's germline CDR1 is MNHEY and CDR2 SMNVEV (reference sequence). The CDR3 bases are TGTGCCAGCAGTTTGTCCGGGGTCTCGGGCAATCAGCCCCAGCATTTT. The encoded protein is CASSLSGVSGNQPQHF.

The chain uses TRBV9 and TRBJ2-1; 12 positions agree with TRBD1. Germline CDR1 is SGDLS and CDR2 is YYNGEE. This CDR3 is 16 amino acids long. Unmatched junction bases numbered 10, after V lost 4 bases and J lost 8 bases. CDR3 loop: CASSPSTGQGADEQFF. DNA for the CDR3: TGTGCCAGCAGCCCCTCAACGGGACAGGGGGCAGATGAGCAGTTCTTC.